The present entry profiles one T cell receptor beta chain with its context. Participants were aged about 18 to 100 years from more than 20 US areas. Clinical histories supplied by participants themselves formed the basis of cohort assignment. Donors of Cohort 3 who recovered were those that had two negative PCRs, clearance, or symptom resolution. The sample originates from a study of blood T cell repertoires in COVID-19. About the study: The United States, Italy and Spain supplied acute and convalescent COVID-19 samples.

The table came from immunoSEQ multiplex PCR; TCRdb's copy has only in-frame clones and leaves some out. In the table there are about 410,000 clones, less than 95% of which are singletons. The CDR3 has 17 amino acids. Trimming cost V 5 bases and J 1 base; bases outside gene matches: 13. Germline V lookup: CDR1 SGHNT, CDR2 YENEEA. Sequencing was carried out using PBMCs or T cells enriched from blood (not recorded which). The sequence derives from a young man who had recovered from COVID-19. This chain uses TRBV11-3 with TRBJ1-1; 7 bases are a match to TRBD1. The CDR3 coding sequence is TGTGCCAGCAGCCTCGAAGGACAGGAGAAACCGAACACTGAAGCTTTCTTT. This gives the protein CASSLEGQEKPNTEAFF.